In this sample, the clone carrying this T cell receptor (beta chain) turned up many times. The antigen is undetermined. This specimen comes from a study of regulatory T cells in long-lasting Graves disease. Study overall: Graves' patients diagnosed newly had used antithyroid drugs under 3 months.

Construction of the TCR beta libraries employed iRepertoire HTBI primers in conjunction with Arm-PCR of CDR3 regions. TCRdb analysed the multiplex PCR reads with MiXCR anew, one entry per CDR3 protein. The sample contains about 400,000 distinct CDR3 sequences, around 15% of which appear only once. This sample's time point: newly diagnosed GD, antithyroid drugs for less than 3 months. PBMCs provided the RNA from which the TCR library was made. General study findings and limits: A reduction in accuracy may have resulted from the small sample size.

The source was peripheral blood mononuclear cells (PBMCs), collected at new diagnosis, from a patient treated with antithyroid drugs. This TCR was sampled from a female donor with Graves disease.

The CDR3 DNA sequence: TGTGCCAGCAGCCAAGCACCATCTAGCGGTTCTATATACAATGAGCAGTTCTTC. Amino acid sequence: CASSQAPSSGSIYNEQFF. The chain recombines TRBV14 with TRBJ2-1, with 7 bases aligning to TRBD2. CDR3 length: 18 residues. With V trimmed by 1 base and J by 4 bases, 13 bases remained unmatched. From germline, CDR1 is SGHDN and CDR2 FVKESK.